Following are 27 T cell receptor beta chains from one sample sequenced in a study of blood T cells in healthy people across ages. Next came a second PCR, run for about 7 to 12 cycles, which used a sample-barcoded 5' primer along with a J-beta primer mix. From the 5' RACE reads, TCRdb called clonotypes with MiXCR, one entry per CDR3 protein. The sample contains 1.4 million to 1.5 million distinct CDR3 sequences, approximately 42% of which appear only once. Sequenced sample: blood. These receptors were taken from a woman aged 18 to 35 in good health.

CDR3 protein: CASSRTGFRALHRGKLFF. The CDR3 nucleotides are TGCGCCAGCAGTCGTACAGGATTCAGGGCCCTTCATCGTGGAAAACTGTTTTTT. The chain joins TRBV4-1 to TRBJ1-4, with D possibly being TRBD1 (5 bases). The CDR3 contains 18 residues. Germline CDR1 and CDR2: MGHRA and YSYEKL. Trimming took off 6 bases at V and 10 bases at J, with 30 bases between the two ends.

This clonotype was found a few times. The gene calls are TRBV6-1 and TRBJ2-3, with 8 bases matching TRBD2. The CDR3 consists of 16 residues. Germline trimming cut 0 bases from V and 3 bases from J; bases unmatched to any gene: 5. Germline lookup yields CDR1 MNHNS and CDR2 SASEGT. CDR3 DNA sequence: TGTGCCAGCAGTGAAGCCCGGGAGGGTTTAACAGATACGCAGTATTTT. It yields the protein CASSEAREGLTDTQYF.

This sequence joins TRBV12-3 or TRBV12-4 and TRBJ2-3; TRBD2 matches at 10 bases. J gave up 2 bases and V 5 bases, and 7 bases lay outside the gene matches. This CDR3 has 16 residues. The CDR3 is CASSEKLAGHTDTQYF. For the CDR3, the DNA is TGTGCCAGCAGTGAAAAACTAGCGGGGCACACAGATACGCAGTATTTT.

The gene calls are TRBV6-5 and TRBJ1-2, with TRBD1 identical over 7 bases. Per germline, CDR1 MNHEY and CDR2 SVGAGI. V gave up 2 bases and J gave up 5 bases; unmatched junction bases: 14. The CDR3 loop spans 17 amino acids. The CDR3 spells CASSYVKTGRDKYGYTF. In nucleotides, the CDR3 is TGTGCCAGCAGTTACGTGAAGACAGGGCGCGACAAATATGGCTACACCTTC.

This clonotype was found a few times. This chain connects TRBV28 to TRBJ2-7, with TRBD2 as a possible D gene (5 bases). Germline assignment: CDR1 MDHEN and CDR2 SYDVKM. Trimming removed 7 bases from V and 3 bases from J, with 19 bases in between. This CDR3 is built from 15 residues. CDR3 amino acids: CASTSPARGYYEQYF. CDR3 nucleotide sequence: TGTGCCAGCACGTCTCCGGCCCGGGGTTACTACGAGCAGTACTTC.

V gene TRBV7-6 combines with J gene TRBJ2-1, with D unresolved. V was clipped by 5 bases and J by 5 bases, with 16 bases between them. Germline lookup yields CDR1 SGHVS and CDR2 FNYEAQ. CDR3 size: 15 residues. The CDR3 region is CASSRVLAIHNEQFF. The CDR3 DNA sequence: TGTGCCAGCAGCCGAGTCCTTGCAATCCACAATGAGCAGTTCTTC.

In this sample, this clonotype turned up a few times. V gene TRBV4-2 combines with J gene TRBJ2-3, with D unresolved. The germline V and J ends were trimmed by 4 bases and 0 bases, with 14 bases remaining between them. The CDR3 is 16 residues long. Germline V gene data show CDR1 as LGHNA and CDR2 as YNFKEQ. DNA of the CDR3: TGTGCCAGCAGCCCCCTTCTCTCCGGCAGCACAGATACGCAGTATTTT. It is translated as CASSPLLSGSTDTQYF.

The V call is TRBV23-1, the J call TRBJ2-2, with D possibly being TRBD1 or TRBD2 (5 bases each). TRBV23-1 carries the ORF label, with uncertain function. Trimming took 0 bases from V and 1 from J, leaving 24 bases between them. This CDR3 has 21 residues. CDR3 bases: TGCGCCAGCAGTCAATCCCGAGACGGGGCTAGACCAACATTGAACACCGGGGAGCTGTTTTTT. Translation gives CASSQSRDGARPTLNTGELFF.

The chain links TRBV20-1 to TRBJ2-1; 11 bases align to TRBD2. Germline CDR1 reads DFQATT; CDR2 reads SNEGSKA (reference sequence). J was trimmed by 2 bases and V by 1 base; bases with no gene match: 4. CDR3 size: 16 residues. The CDR3: CSARGSSGGTYNEQFF. DNA for the CDR3: TGCAGTGCTAGAGGCTCTAGCGGGGGGACCTACAATGAGCAGTTCTTC.

This chain joins TRBV24-1 and TRBJ2-3; 9 nucleotides align to TRBD2. With V trimmed by 6 bases and J by 0 bases, 3 bases remained unmatched. CDR1 and CDR2 from the germline V gene are KGHDR and SFDVKD. This CDR3 is built from 15 residues. The CDR3 is CATSSSGSSTDTQYF. The CDR3 DNA sequence: TGTGCCACCAGTAGTAGCGGGAGTAGCACAGATACGCAGTATTTT.

A few counts support this clonotype. V usage is TRBV11-2 and J usage is TRBJ2-7, with TRBD1 matching 7 bases. There are 16 residues in the CDR3. Germline V gives CDR1 SGHAT, CDR2 FQNNGV. V lost 3 bases and J lost 0; bases outside the gene matches: 8. The CDR3 DNA reads as TGTGCCAGCAGCTTCCTACGGGACAGCCGCTCCTACGAGCAGTACTTC. This encodes CASSFLRDSRSYEQYF.

The chain is built from TRBV12-5 and TRBJ2-2; D is ambiguous. The CDR3 runs 13 residues. From germline, CDR1 is LGHNT and CDR2 FRNRAP. V was pared by 3 bases and J by 3 bases, with 5 bases between. This CDR3 reads CASGFIDTGELFF. In DNA form, the CDR3 reads TGTGCTAGTGGTTTCATAGACACCGGGGAGCTGTTTTTT.

The V and J genes are TRBV12-3 or TRBV12-4 and TRBJ1-2, with D possibly matching TRBD1 (6 bases). The CDR3 sequence is 16 residues long. V was clipped by 5 bases and J by 1 base, with 17 bases between them. CDR3 region: CASSRLRQVLNYGYTF. The CDR3 DNA is TGTGCCAGCAGTCGACTCCGACAGGTCCTTAACTATGGCTACACCTTC.

This clonotype was seen only a few times. The CDR3 bases are TGCAGTGCCGCCTCCCGACAGGATAGCTCCTATAATTCACCCCTCCACTTT. As protein: CSAASRQDSSYNSPLHF. This chain links TRBV20-1 with TRBJ1-6; tentatively, D is TRBD1 (6 bases). There are 17 residues in the CDR3. Trimming removed 6 bases at V and 0 bases at J, with 18 bases between. CDR1 and CDR2 (germline): DFQATT, SNEGSKA (reference sequence).

The chain links TRBV4-1 to TRBJ2-5; D is unresolved. The germline CDR1 and CDR2 sequences are MGHRA and YSYEKL. This CDR3 is 15 amino acids long. The V gene lost 0 bases and the J gene lost 2 bases, with 10 bases spanning the gap. The CDR3, as DNA: TGCGCCAGCAGCCAAGAAGCTAACTTTCAAGAGACCCAGTACTTC. This translates into CASSQEANFQETQYF.

V and J are TRBV5-1 and TRBJ2-5; tentatively, D is TRBD2 (5 bases). Germline V gives CDR1 SGHRS, CDR2 YFSETQ. The CDR3 runs 12 residues. CDR3 sequence reads: CATSPNRWEQYF. The CDR3 bases are TGCGCAACAAGTCCGAACCGGTGGGAGCAGTACTTC. The full variable domain, its missing parts supplied by reference TRBV5-1 and TRBJ2-5, is KAGVTQTPRYLIKTRGQQVTLSCSPISGHRSVSWYQQTPGQGLQFLFEYFSETQRNKGNFPGRFSGRQFSNSRSEMNVSTLELGDSALYLCATSPNRWEQYFGPGTRLLVL.

The CDR3: CASSSSLKGMGNEQYF. The CDR3 DNA follows: TGTGCCAGCAGCTCTAGCTTAAAGGGAATGGGCAATGAGCAGTACTTC. V is TRBV7-2 and J is TRBJ2-5, with a possible D match to TRBD2 (5 bases). V was clipped by 4 bases and J by 11 bases, with 26 bases between them. The germline V gene has CDR1 SGHTA and CDR2 FQGNSA. This CDR3 is built from 16 residues.

V gene TRBV5-1 combines with J gene TRBJ2-2; D is uncertain. The CDR3 runs to 16 residues. V lost 4 bases to trimming and J lost 3 bases, with 16 bases between them. Germline V lookup: CDR1 SGHRS, CDR2 YFSETQ. CDR3 DNA: TGCGCCAGCAGCCCCGGAGTGACTCGTTACACCGGGGAGCTGTTTTTT. This gives the protein CASSPGVTRYTGELFF.

V is TRBV5-6 and J is TRBJ2-7, with D possibly being TRBD2 (6 bases). Trimming cost V 0 bases and J 1 base, with 11 bases left between them. Germline V CDR1 and CDR2: SGHDT, YYEEEE. The CDR3 length is 15 residues. The CDR3 is CASSLGGVRSYEQYF. The CDR3 DNA follows: TGTGCCAGCAGCTTGGGCGGGGTACGTTCCTACGAGCAGTACTTC.

This clonotype was seen a handful of times. The chain has TRBV10-3 and TRBJ1-5, with no clear D. The V gene's germline CDR1 is ENHRY and CDR2 SYGVKD. V lost 0 bases, J lost 2 bases, and 5 bases lay in between. The CDR3 runs to 14 residues. CDR3 amino acids: CAISESGGNQPQHF. CDR3 sequence (DNA): TGTGCCATCAGTGAGTCGGGCGGCAATCAGCCCCAGCATTTT.

The chain is built from TRBV12-3 or TRBV12-4 and TRBJ2-5; TRBD2 is a possible D gene (5 bases). This CDR3 contains 13 residues. Trimming pared 5 bases from V and 1 base from J, leaving 8 bases between. The DNA for the CDR3 is TGTGCCAGCAGTCGGGAATTCCAAGAGACCCAGTACTTC. Encoded protein: CASSREFQETQYF.

The V and J genes are TRBV12-3 or TRBV12-4 and TRBJ1-3; D remains unclear. Trimming stripped 6 bases from V and 6 bases from J, with 9 bases between. The CDR3 contains 12 residues. The CDR3 here is CASRVVENTIYF. DNA of the CDR3: TGTGCCAGCAGGGTCGTCGAAAACACCATATATTTT.

This clonotype appeared a few times. V is TRBV20-1 and J is TRBJ2-1, with 7 bases fitting TRBD2. Per germline, CDR1 DFQATT and CDR2 SNEGSKA (reference sequence). V lost 0 bases, J lost 1 base, and 6 bases stayed unmatched. This CDR3 has 16 residues. CDR3 in DNA: TGCAGTGCTAGAGATCGGGAGGATTTTTCCTACAATGAGCAGTTCTTC. Amino acids: CSARDREDFSYNEQFF.

A few counts support this clonotype. This sequence joins TRBV6-5 and TRBJ1-2; no clear D gene. Germline CDR1 and CDR2: MNHEY and SVGAGI. This CDR3 is built from 15 residues. V was pared by 2 bases and J by 4 bases, with 14 bases between. The CDR3 nucleotides read TGTGCCAGCAGTTACACCGTGGACGTACCCTATGGCTACACCTTC. Translating gives CASSYTVDVPYGYTF.

As regards this clonotype: Sequence at one end of the junction differs from germline and may be a read error. V gene TRBV12-3 or TRBV12-4 combines with J gene TRBJ1-6; maybe TRBD1 (5 bases). This CDR3 has 15 amino acids. This CDR3 reads CASSFRGPEGSSLHF. The DNA for the CDR3 is TGTGCCAGCAGTTTTAGGGGACCCGAGGGTTCATCCCTCCACTTT.

This clonotype was counted only a few times. The genes are TRBV5-5 and TRBJ2-4, with D perhaps TRBD1 (5 bases). The assigned J gene may be wrong: the sequence end matches TRBJ2-7 better. The CDR3 spans 15 residues. The germline V gene encodes CDR1 SGHKS and CDR2 YYEKEE (reference sequence). CDR3 DNA: TGTGCCAGCAGCTTGGAGCAGGGTTGGGCCTACGAGCAGTACTTC. Its protein product is CASSLEQGWAYEQYF.

The V and J genes are TRBV6-5 and TRBJ2-3; D ambiguous. The length of the CDR3 is 14 residues. Trimming pared 4 bases from V and 7 bases from J, leaving 15 bases between. The germline V gene has CDR1 MNHEY and CDR2 SVGAGI. The CDR3 region has the DNA TGTGCCAGCAGTTGCTCGAGTGGCAGTTATACGCAGTATTTT. This codes for CASSCSSGSYTQYF.